This T cell receptor beta chain was sequenced during a study of T cell responses to AZD1222 COVID-19 vaccine (dated by TCRdb to the early 2020s). Some background on the complete study: A total of under 250 trial participants underwent TCR sequencing, of whom more than 200 had received two doses of AZD1222 and approximately 26 had received two doses of the MenACWY control vaccine. Trial participants were enrolled into age subgroups of 18-55, 56-69 and 70-plus years, which contained approximately 150, 28 and 58 TCR-sequenced participants, respectively. The full study reports these points: Epitopes outside the regions mutated in the B.1.351 and B.1.1.7 variants were reportedly recognized by nearly half of the unique spike-specific TCRs. Most participants were white British and females outnumbered males, and the authors suggested that clonal diversity may have been underestimated. In the small 56-69-year group, the increase in depth fell short of significance, most likely because of low power. Conclusions about previously exposed vaccinees were limited because only a handful of AZD1222 recipients were SARS-CoV-2 seropositive at baseline. The whole spike protein was spanned by vaccine-associated CD4 TCRs, and dominant responses were seen in regions 160-218 and 743-854. After two AZD1222 doses, both the breadth and the depth of spike-specific TCRs were significantly higher than at day 0 and than in MenACWY recipients. Because no samples from the day 14 peak response were available, repertoires could be characterized only after the peak T cell response.

The sample holds one count of this clone. This receptor's antigen is unknown. Per-nucleotide qualities are absent, and no much larger clonotype sits a single base away. Explained via the paper, the time point label denotes: about 28 days (+/-7) after the second vaccine dose. AZD1222 recipients given second doses at about 4 weeks or at about 12 weeks were pooled, since spike-specific TCR depth and breadth were not found to differ between the two schedules. Samples from vaccinated people were obtained from the UK trials COV001 and COV002, which included a single-blind randomized controlled phase 2/3 trial of AZD1222 (ChAdOx1 nCoV-19) in healthy adults. For TCRbeta chain sequencing, PBMC samples from trial participants were taken at day 0 and at day 28 after the second dose. The CDR3 regions of human TCRbeta chains were analyzed by immunosequencing. Concerning the study's data processing: Repertoire TCRs were checked for matches against a reference library of SARS-CoV-2-specific TCRs that had been generated using the MIRA antigen-specificity platform. Breadth was defined as the fraction of unique TCRs that were SARS-CoV-2-associated, and depth was defined as the fraction of total T cells that were SARS-CoV-2-associated. Using the MIRA data, each spike-specific TCR was assigned both to the spike region to which the TCR was reactive and to a CD4 or CD8 class. Log10-transformed breadth and depth values were compared by one-way ANOVA with Sidak's multiple comparisons tests. TCRdb limited this immuneACCESS table to in-frame rearrangements with V and J called. A share of clones is missing; checked studies link under half to unresolved V genes, and the rest is unexplained. V, J and clone size are taken as reported in that table, and D and trimming were inferred from the DNA itself. For this sample the table gives some 200,000 clones, of which 85% to 95% were detected only once. Jointly, the top ten make up 0.95% to 1.1% of the sample.

Reading the germline V gene gives CDR1 MNHEY and CDR2 SVGAGI. V loses 6 bases at its end and J loses 7 bases; junction bases beyond the gene matches: 11. Counted from cysteine to phenylalanine, this CDR3 has 15 amino acids. The only DNA kept is the CDR3, 45 bases in frame from the first base. Source: peripheral blood, taken 28 days after the second AZD1222 dose. The rearrangement combines TRBV6-5 with TRBJ1-4, and 7 bases in between align with TRBD1. This sequence was found in an adult who received the AZD1222 COVID-19 vaccine. The DNA is as follows: TGTGCCAGCAGCCGGCGACAGGGTGATAGTGAAAAACTGTTTTTT. Translation gives CASSRRQGDSEKLFF.